Listed here are 32 T cell receptor beta chains from one sample, sequenced in a study of T cell changes during pregnancy in multiple sclerosis. Sequenced by immunoSEQ multiplex PCR; TCRdb stores in-frame clones only, minus some. This sample has 100,000 or so clones, with approximately 93% found just once. Sample: peripheral blood, taken after pregnancy. These receptor sequences come from a female donor in good health, enrolled as a control in a pregnancy study.

The chain employs TRBV27 and TRBJ2-7; D call uncertain. Trimming pared 0 bases from V and 0 bases from J, leaving 12 bases between. This CDR3 comprises 16 residues. CDR1 MNHEY and CDR2 SMNVEV come from the germline V gene (reference sequence). The CDR3 DNA sequence: TGTGCCAGCAGTTTATCCTACCGGGTTAGCTCCTACGAGCAGTACTTC. Its protein is CASSLSYRVSSYEQYF.

The chain uses TRBV7-2 and TRBJ2-1; perhaps TRBD2 as D (6 bases). The CDR3 has 15 amino acids. The germline V gene has CDR1 SGHTA and CDR2 FQGNSA. V was clipped by 5 bases and J by 5 bases, with 16 bases between them. The CDR3 coding sequence is TGTGCCAGCAGCCCGAACCGGGACTTCGACAATGAGCAGTTCTTC. It yields the protein CASSPNRDFDNEQFF.

The V call is TRBV7-9, the J call TRBJ2-7; D is possibly TRBD2 (6 bases). Trimming pared 5 bases from V and 7 bases from J, leaving 18 bases between. The CDR3 totals 14 residues. From germline, CDR1 is SEHNR and CDR2 FQNEAQ (reference sequence). The CDR3 loop reads CASSQTGDLREQYF. The CDR3 coding sequence is TGTGCCAGCAGCCAGACGGGGGATCTACGGGAGCAGTACTTC.

The V and J genes are TRBV28 and TRBJ1-5, with 7 bases identical to TRBD1. Germline V CDR1 and CDR2: MDHEN, SYDVKM. This CDR3 has 19 residues. V lost 3 bases to trimming and J lost 1 base; unmatched junction nucleotides: 15. The CDR3 DNA reads as TGTGCCAGCAGTTTGTTCGTGACAGGGAACCCTATCAGCAATCAGCCCCAGCATTTT. It specifies CASSLFVTGNPISNQPQHF.

This sequence joins TRBV27 and TRBJ1-5, with a tentative D call TRBD1 (5 bases). CDR1 is MNHEY and CDR2 is SMNVEV in the germline V gene (reference sequence). The CDR3 is made up of 15 amino acids. V was shortened by 1 base and J by 7 bases, with 14 bases between the two germline ends. The CDR3 bases are TGTGCCAGCAGTTTATTCGGAAAAGGGGTGCAGCCCCAGCATTTT. Translated: CASSLFGKGVQPQHF.

The gene calls are TRBV19 and TRBJ2-2; 10 nucleotides agree with TRBD2. Germline V gives CDR1 LNHDA, CDR2 SQIVND (reference sequence). The CDR3 has 17 amino acids. Trimming cost V 3 bases and J 1 base; bases outside gene matches: 5. CDR3: CASSMIAGGGNTGELFF. The CDR3 DNA follows: TGTGCCAGTAGTATGATAGCGGGAGGTGGGAACACCGGGGAGCTGTTTTTT.

The chain links TRBV19 to TRBJ1-4; 12 nucleotides match TRBD1. CDR3 size: 17 residues. V shed 8 bases and J 5 bases; nucleotides not matched to a gene: 12. Per the germline V gene, CDR1 is LNHDA and CDR2 is SQIVND (reference sequence). CDR3 sequence reads: CASQTGTGGVVNEKLFF. CDR3 in DNA: TGTGCCAGTCAGACCGGGACAGGGGGCGTCGTCAATGAAAAACTGTTTTTT.

The table lists this clone with a few counts. V and J are TRBV28 and TRBJ1-2; D might be TRBD1 (5 bases). The CDR3 runs to 17 residues. Trimming pared 1 base from V and 0 bases from J, leaving 15 bases between. Germline V gene sequence: CDR1 MDHEN, CDR2 SYDVKM. CDR3 residues: CASSLFSPGGANYGYTF. The CDR3 coding sequence is TGTGCCAGCAGTTTATTTTCCCCCGGGGGAGCTAACTATGGCTACACCTTC.

This chain joins TRBV2 and TRBJ2-7; D not certain. The CDR3 has 10 amino acids. Germline lookup yields CDR1 SNHLY and CDR2 FYNNEI. Trimming left V 6 bases short and J 12 bases short, with 12 bases between. The CDR3, as DNA: TGTGCCAGCAGCAACACGGCAGGGTACTTC. Protein product: CASSNTAGYF.

In its sample, this clone was seen once. This chain joins TRBV28 and TRBJ1-2; possible D gene TRBD1, 5 bases. Germline lookup yields CDR1 MDHEN and CDR2 SYDVKM. The CDR3 is made up of 13 amino acids. Deletions cut 4 bases from V and 3 bases from J, with 9 bases between. The CDR3 bases are TGTGCCAGCAGTTCTTGGGGGGACTATGGCTACACCTTC. It codes for CASSSWGDYGYTF.

The V and J genes are TRBV27 and TRBJ2-3, with 12 positions matching TRBD1. The ends lost 6 bases at V and 5 bases at J; junction bases unmatched: 6. The CDR3 extends over 15 amino acids. Germline loops: CDR1 MNHEY, CDR2 SMNVEV (reference sequence). The CDR3 here is CASRGQGAVRDTQYF. The CDR3 coding sequence is TGTGCCAGCAGGGGACAGGGGGCGGTTAGAGATACGCAGTATTTT.

The chain couples TRBV7-2 to TRBJ1-4; 10 nucleotides align to TRBD1. CDR1 SGHTA and CDR2 FQGNSA come from the germline V gene. The CDR3 is 16 amino acids. The V segment lost 5 bases and the J segment 8 bases; nucleotides outside the gene matches: 11. This chain's CDR3 is CASSPGTGETGEKLFF. The CDR3, as DNA: TGTGCCAGCAGCCCGGGGACAGGGGAAACAGGGGAAAAACTGTTTTTT.

The gene calls are TRBV12-1 and TRBJ2-7; the table calls TRBD2, which could not be checked here. TRBV12-1 corresponds to a pseudogene. The CDR3 covers 16 residues. CDR3 loop: CASSFWLGAPSDEQYF. In DNA, the CDR3 is TGTGCCAGCAGCTTTTGGCTCGGAGCTCCCAGCGACGAGCAGTACTTC.

The genes are TRBV5-1 and TRBJ2-3; 8 nucleotides align to TRBD2. The CDR3 has 15 amino acids. The germline V gene encodes CDR1 SGHRS and CDR2 YFSETQ. Unmatched junction bases numbered 10, after V lost 6 bases and J lost 4 bases. The CDR3 loop reads CASTPGGVVSDTQYF. The CDR3 DNA reads as TGCGCCAGCACCCCGGGAGGGGTAGTTTCAGATACGCAGTATTTT.

This chain joins TRBV5-1 and TRBJ2-1; 7 nucleotides match TRBD1. Looked up from germline, CDR1 is SGHRS and CDR2 is YFSETQ. Trimming at V came to 4 bases and at J to 9 bases, leaving 13 bases not matched to a gene. CDR3 size: 15 residues. Written as DNA, the CDR3 is TGCGCCAGCAGCATCAATACCGGACAGGCCGGTGAGCAGTTCTTC. Its translation is CASSINTGQAGEQFF.

The chain has TRBV4-1 and TRBJ2-7, with 8 nucleotides matching TRBD1. CDR3 length equals 16 residues. J gave up 3 bases and V 3 bases, and 10 bases lay outside the gene matches. Germline-derived CDR1 and CDR2 are MGHRA and YSYEKL. For the CDR3, the DNA is TGCGCCAGCAGCCAGGACAGGGAGAAAGGCAACTACGAGCAGTACTTC. It specifies CASSQDREKGNYEQYF.

This chain uses TRBV19 with TRBJ2-1; a possible D gene is TRBD2 (7 bases). Trimming pared 10 bases from V and 3 bases from J, leaving 16 bases between. The CDR3 spans 14 residues. Germline CDR1 and CDR2: LNHDA and SQIVND (reference sequence). The CDR3 DNA follows: TGTGCCACCCTAGGGGGGGCCTACTACAATGAGCAGTTCTTC. Its protein is CATLGGAYYNEQFF.

The chain links TRBV29-1 to TRBJ2-7, with unresolved D. The CDR3 sequence is 12 residues long. CDR1 is SQVTM and CDR2 is ANQGSEA in the germline V gene. V was pared by 6 bases and J by 6 bases, with 15 bases between. The CDR3 spells CSVYSEVGEQYF. CDR3 sequence (DNA): TGCAGCGTGTACTCCGAAGTTGGCGAGCAGTACTTC.

The chain has TRBV15 and TRBJ2-1, with TRBD1 as a possible D gene (6 bases). The germline V gene has CDR1 LNHNV and CDR2 YYDKDF (reference sequence). This CDR3 is 16 amino acids long. Trimming stripped 1 base from V and 3 bases from J, with 13 bases between. The CDR3 nucleotides read TGTGCCACCAGCAGAGGGGGGCGGGCGGGCTACAATGAGCAGTTCTTC. It encodes CATSRGGRAGYNEQFF.

V gene TRBV19 combines with J gene TRBJ1-1, with D possibly matching TRBD1 (5 bases). V lost 5 bases, J lost 6 bases, and 16 bases lay in between. Germline lookup yields CDR1 LNHDA and CDR2 SQIVND (reference sequence). This CDR3 contains 14 residues. The CDR3 sequence: CASSAHGGAAEAFF. The CDR3 DNA is TGTGCCAGTAGTGCCCACGGAGGGGCCGCTGAAGCTTTCTTT.

This chain links TRBV6-4 with TRBJ2-7; the D gene is possibly TRBD1 (5 bases). Trimming removed 7 bases at V and 6 bases at J, with 16 bases between. This CDR3 comprises 13 residues. The germline gives CDR1 MRHNA, CDR2 SNTAGT. The CDR3 spells CASMMDTPSEQYF. The CDR3 nucleotides read TGTGCCAGCATGATGGACACCCCCTCCGAGCAGTACTTC.

This chain links TRBV6-1 with TRBJ1-5; no definite D call. Deletions cut 7 bases from V and 1 base from J, with 11 bases between. The length of the CDR3 is 14 residues. CDR1 and CDR2 (germline): MNHNS, SASEGT. CDR3 region: CASTIAGSNQPQHF. The CDR3 region has the DNA TGTGCCAGCACGATAGCGGGGAGCAATCAGCCCCAGCATTTT.

The chain couples TRBV27 to TRBJ1-3; no firm D call. This CDR3 spans 14 amino acids. CDR1 MNHEY and CDR2 SMNVEV come from the germline V gene (reference sequence). V was trimmed by 0 bases and J by 5 bases, leaving 8 bases between them. The CDR3 DNA sequence: TGTGCCAGCAGTTTATCCGGAGGAAGAAACACCATATATTTT. Translating it yields CASSLSGGRNTIYF.

The chain joins TRBV29-1 to TRBJ1-3; TRBD1 agrees at 8 bases. Germline CDR1 is SQVTM and CDR2 is ANQGSEA. The V segment lost 7 bases and the J segment 4 bases; nucleotides outside the gene matches: 6. CDR3 length: 13 residues. The CDR3 DNA follows: TGCAGCGCCGGACAGGGTATGGGAAACACCATATATTTT. This translates into CSAGQGMGNTIYF.

The chain joins TRBV5-1 to TRBJ2-6; weak D call: TRBD1 (5 bases). CDR1 and CDR2 (germline): SGHRS, YFSETQ. The CDR3 contains 17 residues. V shed 0 bases and J shed 4 bases, with 14 bases lying between them. The CDR3 DNA reads as TGCGCCAGCAGCTTGGCCGGCAGGGTCTCAGGGGCCAACGTCCTGACTTTC. It specifies CASSLAGRVSGANVLTF.

The chain recombines TRBV27 with TRBJ2-1, with D perhaps matching TRBD2 (5 bases). Trimming took off 2 bases at V and 5 bases at J, with 13 bases between the two ends. Germline V gives CDR1 MNHEY, CDR2 SMNVEV (reference sequence). The CDR3 runs to 15 residues. CDR3 region: CASSLGLARHNEQFF. The CDR3 nucleotides read TGTGCCAGCAGTTTAGGGTTAGCGAGACACAATGAGCAGTTCTTC.

The genes are TRBV28 and TRBJ1-2, with D possibly being TRBD1 (6 bases). V lost 6 bases and J lost 3, with 11 bases in between. The CDR3 length is 13 residues. Germline-derived CDR1 and CDR2 are MDHEN and SYDVKM. The CDR3 bases are TGTGCCAGCAGGCCACAGGGTTACTATGGCTACACCTTC. Amino acid sequence: CASRPQGYYGYTF.

The chain employs TRBV5-8 and TRBJ1-5, with TRBD1 matching 11 bases. V trimming: 3 bases; J trimming: 6 bases; junction bases outside the gene matches: 5. Germline V lookup: CDR1 SGHTS, CDR2 YDEGEE. The CDR3 is made up of 15 amino acids. In nucleotides, the CDR3 is TGTGCCAGCAGCTGGACAGGGGGCGTGGGTCAGCCCCAGCATTTT. Protein: CASSWTGGVGQPQHF.

This chain joins TRBV13 and TRBJ2-7, with 9 bases matching TRBD1. From germline, CDR1 is PRHDT and CDR2 FYEKMQ (reference sequence). The CDR3 consists of 15 residues. The V segment lost 2 bases and the J segment 2 bases; nucleotides outside the gene matches: 4. The CDR3 spells CASSLLGQGPYEQYF. CDR3 sequence (DNA): TGTGCCAGCAGCTTATTAGGACAGGGGCCCTACGAGCAGTACTTC.

This clone was observed once. The chain has TRBV18 and TRBJ2-5; 7 bases align to TRBD1. V was clipped by 5 bases and J by 3 bases; unmatched bases: 9. From germline, CDR1 is KGHSH and CDR2 LQKENI. There are 15 residues in the CDR3. The CDR3 sequence: CASSNTGTAKETQYF. The DNA for the CDR3 is TGTGCCAGCTCAAATACCGGGACAGCCAAAGAGACCCAGTACTTC. The complete variable domain, with remaining parts taken from reference TRBV18 and TRBJ2-5, reads NAGVMQNPRHLVRRRGQEARLRCSPMKGHSHVYWYRQLPEEGLKFMVYLQKENIIDESGMPKERFSAEFPKEGPSILRIQQVVRGDSAAYFCASSNTGTAKETQYFGPGTRLLVL.

V usage is TRBV2 and J usage is TRBJ1-5; perhaps TRBD1 as D (5 bases). V was cut by 0 bases and J by 4 bases, with 16 bases left in between. Germline V gene lookup returns CDR1 SNHLY and CDR2 FYNNEI. The CDR3 runs to 17 residues. CDR3 in amino acids: CASSEAGPGFGNQPQHF. DNA of the CDR3: TGTGCCAGCAGTGAAGCCGGACCAGGGTTTGGGAATCAGCCCCAGCATTTT.

The chain links TRBV9 to TRBJ1-1; weak D call: TRBD1 (5 bases). V was clipped by 0 bases and J by 1 base, with 7 bases between them. The CDR3 totals 14 residues. Germline V gives CDR1 SGDLS, CDR2 YYNGEE. The CDR3 DNA sequence: TGTGCCAGCAGCGTAGTCGGGGGGAACACTGAAGCTTTCTTT. As protein: CASSVVGGNTEAFF.